A selection of T cell receptor beta chains follows, all from one sample in a study of beta chain features in type 1 diabetes. Clones were read by immunoSEQ multiplex PCR, and TCRdb kept only the in-frame ones, dropping some. The sample has 140,000 to 150,000 clones; 40% to 60% are singletons. Sequencing was done on a sample of Tregs from blood. The source of these receptors is a man in his late teens or twenties in good health. Both conserved end residues are part of each CDR3. D genes are given only for firm matches. Not every row has a clone size; where given, it reads once, few, many or a size class.

v_gene,d_gene,j_gene,abundance,CDR3nt,CDR3aa
TRBV29-1,-,TRBJ1-1,few,TGCAGCGTCTCTAATTTGGCAGGGGTGTTCGGCGCTGAAGCTTTCTTT,CSVSNLAGVFGAEAFF
TRBV5-4,TRBD1,TRBJ1-1,-,TGTGCCAGCAGCGTACAGGGGTGGCACACTGAAGCTTTCTTT,CASSVQGWHTEAFF
TRBV7-9,TRBD2,TRBJ2-7,-,TGTGCCAGCAGCATACCGGGACTAGCGGGGTTCGAGCAGTACTTC,CASSIPGLAGFEQYF
TRBV7-2,-,TRBJ1-6,few,TGTGCCAGCAGCTTAAGGGGGAGTAATTCACCCCTCCACTTT,CASSLRGSNSPLHF
TRBV6-5,-,TRBJ2-1,-,TGTGCCAGCAGTGGACTGAGCTCCTACAATGAGCAGTTCTTC,CASSGLSSYNEQFF
TRBV18,-,TRBJ2-7,-,TGTGCCAGCTCAGCTAGGGGTGGGGCAATCTCCTACGAGCAGTACTTC,CASSARGGAISYEQYF
TRBV6-1,TRBD2,TRBJ2-4,few,TGTGCCAGCAGCGAACTAGCGGGGGTGAACATTCAGTACTTC,CASSELAGVNIQYF
TRBV7-2,-,TRBJ2-5,-,TGTGCCAGCAGCTTTGATAGGAGAGAGACCCAGTACTTC,CASSFDRRETQYF
TRBV28,-,TRBJ1-3,few,TGTGCCAGCGGTAGCTCTGGAAACACCATATATTTT,CASGSSGNTIYF
TRBV9,TRBD1,TRBJ2-1,-,TGTGCCAGCAGCGTAGGTGGGACAGGGTGGAGTGAGCAGTTCTTC,CASSVGGTGWSEQFF
TRBV4-3,-,TRBJ2-5,-,TGCGCCAGCAGCCAAGGTCCTAGCGAAGAGACCCAGTACTTC,CASSQGPSEETQYF
TRBV5-1,TRBD2,TRBJ2-5,few,TGCGCCAGCAGACAGACGGCGGGGGAGCAGTACTTC,CASRQTAGEQYF
TRBV6-5,TRBD1,TRBJ1-2,-,TGTGCCAGCAGCCCCGGGACAGGGGGCACGGGCTACACCTTC,CASSPGTGGTGYTF
TRBV30,TRBD2,TRBJ2-1,once,TGTGCCTGGAGTGGCCGGGGCGGGGGGGCATTTTACAATGAGCAGTTCTTC,CAWSGRGGGAFYNEQFF
TRBV4-1,TRBD1,TRBJ2-7,-,TGCGCCAGCAGTCAAGTTACAGGGGGCTCCTACGAGCAGTACTTC,CASSQVTGGSYEQYF
TRBV7-2,-,TRBJ2-2,few,TGTGCCAGCAGCTCGGAGAAGCACACCGGGGAGCTGTTTTTT,CASSSEKHTGELFF
TRBV4-3,-,TRBJ1-1,once,TGCGCCAGCAGCCAGGATGGGGCGAACACTGAAGCTTTCTTT,CASSQDGANTEAFF
TRBV7-9,-,TRBJ2-2,once,TGTGCCAGCAGCTTAACGGGGGGCGGCACCGGGGAGCTGTTTTTT,CASSLTGGGTGELFF
TRBV7-3,-,TRBJ1-6,-,TGTGCCAGCAGCTTAAGGGGCATTAATTCACCCCTCCACTTT,CASSLRGINSPLHF
TRBV5-6,TRBD2,TRBJ2-7,-,TGTGCCAGCAGCTTTTCTAGCGGGAGGGCCGGGTCCTACGAGCAGTACTTC,CASSFSSGRAGSYEQYF
TRBV23-1,-,TRBJ1-4,-,TGCGCCAGCAGTCAATCCGGGTTAACTAATGAAAAACTGTTTTTT,CASSQSGLTNEKLFF
TRBV7-9,-,TRBJ2-7,-,TGTGCCAGCAGCGTCCTACAGGCATCCGAGCAGTACTTC,CASSVLQASEQYF
TRBV19,-,TRBJ2-5,-,TGTGCCAGTAGTCTAGGGGCCCTCGGTAGTTGGGAGACCCAGTACTTC,CASSLGALGSWETQYF
TRBV6-5,TRBD1,TRBJ1-2,-,TGTGCCACCGGGGACAGCCATGTACGTGGCTACACCTTC,CATGDSHVRGYTF
TRBV7-2,-,TRBJ2-2,-,TGTGCCAGCAGCTTTTCTAAAGTTGACGGGGAGCTGTTTTTT,CASSFSKVDGELFF
TRBV28,-,TRBJ1-6,few,TGTGCCAGCAGCTCCAGACAGGCCCGGCTCCACTTT,CASSSRQARLHF
TRBV19,TRBD2,TRBJ2-1,few,TGTGCCAGTAGCCTACTAGCGGGAGGTCCTAGCTTTAGCTCCTACAATGAGCAGTTCTTC,CASSLLAGGPSFSSYNEQFF
TRBV4-2,-,TRBJ1-5,-,TGTGCCAGCAGCCGAGGAAGGGGAGGGGGGGGCAATCAGCCCCAGCATTTT,CASSRGRGGGGNQPQHF
TRBV2,TRBD1,TRBJ1-5,-,TGTGCCAGCAGCGAAGGGGGCATGGGCAATCAGCCCCAGCATTTT,CASSEGGMGNQPQHF
TRBV25-1,TRBD1,TRBJ2-1,-,TGTGCCAGCAGTGAGGACAGGGTTAAGCAGTTCTTC,CASSEDRVKQFF
TRBV6-6,-,TRBJ1-1,-,TGTGCCAGCAGTTACCCGACGGGACAAAGTGAAGCTTTCTTT,CASSYPTGQSEAFF
TRBV19,TRBD1,TRBJ2-6,-,TGTGCCAGTACCCGACAGGGGAAGTATGGGGCCAACGTCCTGACTTTC,CASTRQGKYGANVLTF
TRBV28,TRBD1,TRBJ2-7,-,TGTGCCAGCCAGGGACAGGGAGGAACCGAGCAGTACTTC,CASQGQGGTEQYF
TRBV9,TRBD2,TRBJ2-7,-,TGTGCCAGCAGCGCCCGTCCTCGGACTAGCGGCTACGAGCAGTACTTC,CASSARPRTSGYEQYF
TRBV7-9,-,TRBJ2-7,few,TGTGCCAGCAGCTTAAGCCTGGGGGGATACTACGAGCAGTACTTC,CASSLSLGGYYEQYF
TRBV19,-,TRBJ2-5,-,TGTGCCAGTAGTATACAGGGCCAAGAGACCCAGTACTTC,CASSIQGQETQYF
TRBV5-1,TRBD1,TRBJ1-2,-,TGCGCCAGCAGCTTGGGACAGGGTTTGAAAGGCTACACCTTC,CASSLGQGLKGYTF
TRBV7-2,TRBD1,TRBJ2-7,-,TGTGCCAGCAGCCCGCGGACAGGGGGATTGGGCGAGCAGTACTTC,CASSPRTGGLGEQYF
TRBV6-5,-,TRBJ2-3,few,TGTGCCAGCAGTTACGGGGGGTGGGCCACAGATACGCAGTATTTT,CASSYGGWATDTQYF
TRBV7-2,-,TRBJ1-1,-,TGTGCCAGCAGCTCATCGGCCAGGGTGGGCACTGAAGCTTTCTTT,CASSSSARVGTEAFF
TRBV6-5,-,TRBJ1-2,-,TGTGCCAGCAGTTACACGACAGCCTATGGCTACACCTTC,CASSYTTAYGYTF
TRBV6-5,-,TRBJ2-7,-,TGTGCCAGCAGTCTCTTCAGGGGTTACGAGCAGTACTTC,CASSLFRGYEQYF
TRBV18,TRBD1,TRBJ2-7,-,TGTGCCAGCTCGCACGGGACAGGGAAGTCCTACGAGCAGTACTTC,CASSHGTGKSYEQYF
TRBV6-5,TRBD1,TRBJ2-7,few,TGTGCCAGCAGCCGGGACAGAGCGACCTACGAGCAGTACTTC,CASSRDRATYEQYF
TRBV30,TRBD1,TRBJ2-7,-,TGTGCCTGGAGTCGTCCCGGGACAGGGAACTACGAGCAGTACTTC,CAWSRPGTGNYEQYF
TRBV6-5,-,TRBJ1-1,-,TGTGCCAGCAGTTACCGGGGTTGGCGGGGGGACACTGAAGCTTTCTTT,CASSYRGWRGDTEAFF
TRBV7-2,-,TRBJ2-3,few,TGTGCCAGCAGCCGGGTGGGGCAGGGCACAGATACGCAGTATTTT,CASSRVGQGTDTQYF
TRBV18,TRBD1,TRBJ2-7,-,TGTGCCAGCTCACCCATTGCAGGACAGGGGGCTTGGTACGAGCAGTACTTC,CASSPIAGQGAWYEQYF
TRBV7-2,-,TRBJ2-7,-,TGTGCCAGCACCCAACTAGTGAGGGAGCAGTACTTC,CASTQLVREQYF
TRBV9,-,TRBJ1-2,few,TGTGCCAGCAGCGTACACGCAGGCTATGGCTACACCTTC,CASSVHAGYGYTF
TRBV4-1,TRBD1,TRBJ2-5,-,TGCGCCAGCAGTCCGACAGGGGTTTTAGGAGAGACCCAGTACTTC,CASSPTGVLGETQYF
TRBV7-2,-,TRBJ2-2,-,TGTGCCAGCAGCTCGGACAGTTCGAACACCGGGGAGCTGTTTTTT,CASSSDSSNTGELFF
TRBV4-2,-,TRBJ1-5,few,TGTGCCAGCAGCCAACAGGATTCCAGCAATCAGCCCCAGCATTTT,CASSQQDSSNQPQHF
TRBV9,-,TRBJ2-7,-,TGTGCCAGCAGTAGGGGGAGGGGATCCTACGAGCAGTACTTC,CASSRGRGSYEQYF
TRBV5-4,TRBD2,TRBJ2-1,once,TGTGCCAGCAGCCTGGGGGCTAGCGGGAGACATGAGCAGTTCTTC,CASSLGASGRHEQFF
TRBV6-5,-,TRBJ2-6,-,TGTGCCAGCAGTTACGGGGGGACTGGGGCCAACGTCCTGACTTTC,CASSYGGTGANVLTF
TRBV5-1,TRBD1,TRBJ2-6,-,TGCGCCAGCAGCTCACAGGGGACAGGGGCCAACGTCCTGACTTTC,CASSSQGTGANVLTF
TRBV4-2,TRBD2,TRBJ2-2,few,TGTGCCAGCAGCCGTACTAGCGGGGAATCCGGGGAGCTGTTTTTT,CASSRTSGESGELFF
TRBV30,-,TRBJ2-4,-,TGTGCCTGGGGAGTTCGGGCCAAAAACATTCAGTACTTC,CAWGVRAKNIQYF
TRBV29-1,-,TRBJ1-3,few,TGCAGCGGCACCGAGGCAAACACCATATATTTT,CSGTEANTIYF